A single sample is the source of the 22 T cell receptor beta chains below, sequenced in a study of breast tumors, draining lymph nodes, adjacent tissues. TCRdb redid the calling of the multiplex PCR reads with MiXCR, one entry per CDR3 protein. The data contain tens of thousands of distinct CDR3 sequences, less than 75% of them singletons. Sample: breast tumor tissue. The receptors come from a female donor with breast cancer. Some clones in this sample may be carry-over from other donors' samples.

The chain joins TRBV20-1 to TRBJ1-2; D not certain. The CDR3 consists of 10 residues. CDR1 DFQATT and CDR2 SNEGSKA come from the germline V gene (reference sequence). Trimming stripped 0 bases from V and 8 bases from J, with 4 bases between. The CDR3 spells CSARDEGYTF. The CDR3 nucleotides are TGCAGTGCTAGAGACGAGGGCTACACCTTC.

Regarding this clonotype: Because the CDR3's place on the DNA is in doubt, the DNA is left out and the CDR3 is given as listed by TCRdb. This chain's CDR3 is CASSEGQETQYFGPGLSYEQYF. V gene TRBV2 combines with J gene TRBJ2-7; TRBD1, the table's D call, was not compared with the DNA. 22 amino acids form the CDR3, both terminal residues included. Germline V CDR1 and CDR2: SNHLY, FYNNEI.

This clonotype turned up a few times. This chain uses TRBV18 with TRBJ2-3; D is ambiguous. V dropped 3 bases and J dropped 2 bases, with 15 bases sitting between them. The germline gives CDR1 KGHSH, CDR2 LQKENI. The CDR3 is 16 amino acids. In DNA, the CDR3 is TGTGCCAGCTCACCTATTTCGCGGCGTGACACAGATACGCAGTATTTT. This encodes CASSPISRRDTDTQYF.

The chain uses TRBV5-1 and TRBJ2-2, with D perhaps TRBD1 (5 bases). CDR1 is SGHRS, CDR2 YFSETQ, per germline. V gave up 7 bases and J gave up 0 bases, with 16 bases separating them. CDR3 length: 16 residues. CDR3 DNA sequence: TGCGCCAGCGGCCCCCAGGGCTGTGCGAACACCGGGGAGCTGTTTTTT. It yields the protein CASGPQGCANTGELFF. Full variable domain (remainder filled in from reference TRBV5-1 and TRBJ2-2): KAGVTQTPRYLIKTRGQQVTLSCSPISGHRSVSWYQQTPGQGLQFLFEYFSETQRNKGNFPGRFSGRQFSNSRSEMNVSTLELGDSALYLCASGPQGCANTGELFFGEGSRLTVL.

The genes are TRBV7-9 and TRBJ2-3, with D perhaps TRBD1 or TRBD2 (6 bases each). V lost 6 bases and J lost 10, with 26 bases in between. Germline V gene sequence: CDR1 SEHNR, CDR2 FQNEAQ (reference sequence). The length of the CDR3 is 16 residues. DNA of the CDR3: TGTGCCAGCAGTGCGGGGCTAGCAGGGGCGGCTGATGCGCAGTATTTT. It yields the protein CASSAGLAGAADAQYF.

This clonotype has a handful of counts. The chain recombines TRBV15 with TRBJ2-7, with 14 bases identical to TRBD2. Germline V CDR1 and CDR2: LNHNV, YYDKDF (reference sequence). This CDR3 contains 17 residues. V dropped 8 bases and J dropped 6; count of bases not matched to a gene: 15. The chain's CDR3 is CATQGLAGALEGREQYF. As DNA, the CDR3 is TGTGCCACCCAGGGACTAGCGGGGGCCCTAGAGGGTCGCGAGCAGTACTTC.

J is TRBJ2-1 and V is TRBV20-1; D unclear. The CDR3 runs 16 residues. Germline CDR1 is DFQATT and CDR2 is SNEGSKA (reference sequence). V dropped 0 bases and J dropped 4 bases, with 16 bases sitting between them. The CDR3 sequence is CSARDEPARRYNEQFF. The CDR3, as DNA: TGCAGTGCTAGAGATGAGCCCGCTAGACGATACAATGAGCAGTTCTTC.

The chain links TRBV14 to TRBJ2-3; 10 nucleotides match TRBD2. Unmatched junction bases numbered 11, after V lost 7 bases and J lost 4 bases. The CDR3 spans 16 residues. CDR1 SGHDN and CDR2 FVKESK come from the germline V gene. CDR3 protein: CASNHASGSGADTQYF. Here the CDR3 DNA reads TGTGCCAGCAACCATGCTAGCGGGAGCGGCGCAGATACGCAGTATTTT.

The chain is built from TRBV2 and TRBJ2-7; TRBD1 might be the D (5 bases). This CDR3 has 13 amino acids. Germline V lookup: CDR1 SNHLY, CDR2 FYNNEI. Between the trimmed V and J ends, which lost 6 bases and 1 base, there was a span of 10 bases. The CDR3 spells CASRQGGSYEQYF. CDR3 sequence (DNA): TGTGCCAGCAGGCAGGGTGGATCCTACGAGCAGTACTTC.

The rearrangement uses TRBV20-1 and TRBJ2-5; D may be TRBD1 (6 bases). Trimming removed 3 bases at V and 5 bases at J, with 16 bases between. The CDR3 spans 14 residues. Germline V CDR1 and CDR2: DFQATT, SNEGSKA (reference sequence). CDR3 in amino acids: CSARTPGARETQYF. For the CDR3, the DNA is TGCAGTGCTAGGACCCCAGGGGCGCGGGAGACCCAGTACTTC.

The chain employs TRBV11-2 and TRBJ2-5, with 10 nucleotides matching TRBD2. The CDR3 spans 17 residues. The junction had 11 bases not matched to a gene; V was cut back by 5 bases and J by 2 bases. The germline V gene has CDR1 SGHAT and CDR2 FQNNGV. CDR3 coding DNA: TGTGCCAGCAGCCCGAGGTCCGGGACTAGCGTGCAAGAGACCCAGTACTTC. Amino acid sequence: CASSPRSGTSVQETQYF. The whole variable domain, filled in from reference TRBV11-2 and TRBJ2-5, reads EAGVAQSPRYKIIEKRQSVAFWCNPISGHATLYWYQQILGQGPKLLIQFQNNGVVDDSQLPKDRFSAERLKGVDSTLKIQPAKLEDSAVYLCASSPRSGTSVQETQYFGPGTRLLVL.

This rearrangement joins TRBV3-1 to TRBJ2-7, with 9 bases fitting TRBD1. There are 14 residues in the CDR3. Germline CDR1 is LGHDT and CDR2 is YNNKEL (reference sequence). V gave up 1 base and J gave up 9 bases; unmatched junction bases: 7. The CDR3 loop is CASSQGGWGQGQYF. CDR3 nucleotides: TGTGCCAGCAGCCAAGGAGGATGGGGACAGGGGCAGTACTTC.

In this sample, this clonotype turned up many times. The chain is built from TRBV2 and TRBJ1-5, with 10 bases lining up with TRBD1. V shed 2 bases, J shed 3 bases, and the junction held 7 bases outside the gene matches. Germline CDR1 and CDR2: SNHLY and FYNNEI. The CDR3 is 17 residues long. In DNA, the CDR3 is TGTGCCAGCAGTGAATGGGGGACAGGGGCCTACAATCAGCCCCAGCATTTT. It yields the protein CASSEWGTGAYNQPQHF.

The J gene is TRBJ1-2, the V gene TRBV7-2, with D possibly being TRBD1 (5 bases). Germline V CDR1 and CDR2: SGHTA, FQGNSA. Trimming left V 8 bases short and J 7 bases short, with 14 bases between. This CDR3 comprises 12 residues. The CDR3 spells CASGTGAGGYTF. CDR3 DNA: TGTGCCAGCGGGACCGGGGCTGGTGGCTACACCTTC.

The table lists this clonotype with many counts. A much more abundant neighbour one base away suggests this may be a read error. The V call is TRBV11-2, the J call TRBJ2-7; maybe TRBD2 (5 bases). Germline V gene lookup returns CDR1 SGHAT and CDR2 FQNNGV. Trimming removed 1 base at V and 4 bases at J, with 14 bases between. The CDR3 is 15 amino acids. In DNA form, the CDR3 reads TGTGCCAGCAGCTTAGCTGGGGAGTCGGCATACGAGCAGTACTTC. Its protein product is CASSLAGESAYEQYF.

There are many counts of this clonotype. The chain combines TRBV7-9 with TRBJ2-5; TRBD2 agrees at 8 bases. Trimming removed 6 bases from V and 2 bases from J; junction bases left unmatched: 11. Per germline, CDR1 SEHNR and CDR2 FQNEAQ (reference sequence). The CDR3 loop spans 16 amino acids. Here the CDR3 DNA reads TGTGCCAGCAGACGCGCAACTAGCGGAGAACAAGAGACCCAGTACTTC. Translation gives CASRRATSGEQETQYF.

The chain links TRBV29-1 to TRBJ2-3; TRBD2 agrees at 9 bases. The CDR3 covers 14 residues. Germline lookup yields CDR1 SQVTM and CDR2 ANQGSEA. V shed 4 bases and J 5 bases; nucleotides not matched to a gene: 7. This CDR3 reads CSVVGRGGIDTQYF. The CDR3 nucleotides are TGCAGCGTTGTTGGGCGGGGGGGTATAGATACGCAGTATTTT.

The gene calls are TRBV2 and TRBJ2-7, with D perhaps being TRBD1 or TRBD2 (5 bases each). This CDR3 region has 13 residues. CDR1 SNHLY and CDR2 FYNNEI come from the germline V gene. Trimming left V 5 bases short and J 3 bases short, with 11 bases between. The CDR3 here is CASSWGPSYEQYF. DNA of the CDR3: TGTGCCAGCAGTTGGGGACCAAGCTACGAGCAGTACTTC.

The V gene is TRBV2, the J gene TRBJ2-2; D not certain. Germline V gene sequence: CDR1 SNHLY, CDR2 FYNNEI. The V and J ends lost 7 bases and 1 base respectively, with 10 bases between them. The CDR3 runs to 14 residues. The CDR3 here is CASNGELNTGELFF. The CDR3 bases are TGTGCCAGCAATGGCGAACTGAACACCGGGGAGCTGTTTTTT.

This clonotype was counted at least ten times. Written as DNA, the CDR3 is TGTGCCAGCAGCTTCGGGACAGGGGTTTCAGATACGCAGTATTTT. It is translated as CASSFGTGVSDTQYF. This chain joins TRBV7-6 and TRBJ2-3; 10 bases line up with TRBD1. Germline V gene data show CDR1 as SGHVS and CDR2 as FNYEAQ. V shed 3 bases, J shed 4 bases, and the junction held 4 bases outside the gene matches. The CDR3 runs to 15 residues.

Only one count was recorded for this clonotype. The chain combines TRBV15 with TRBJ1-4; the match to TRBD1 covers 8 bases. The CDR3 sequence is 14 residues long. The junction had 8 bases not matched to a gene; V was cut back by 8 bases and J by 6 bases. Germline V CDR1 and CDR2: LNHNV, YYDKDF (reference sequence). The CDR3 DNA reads TGTGCCACCGGACGGGACAGGCGGTATGAAAAACTGTTTTTT. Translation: CATGRDRRYEKLFF.

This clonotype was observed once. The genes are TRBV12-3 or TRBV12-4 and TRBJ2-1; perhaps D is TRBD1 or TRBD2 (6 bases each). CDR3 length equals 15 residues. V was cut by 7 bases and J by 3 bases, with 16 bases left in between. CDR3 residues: CASTRLRGDYNEQFF. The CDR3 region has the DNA TGTGCCAGCACCCGTTTAAGGGGGGACTACAATGAGCAGTTCTTC.